This T cell receptor beta chain was captured in a study of technical replicates of blood from a few donors. The protocol was immunoSEQ multiplex PCR, while the TCRdb copy is restricted to in-frame clones and leaves out a portion. The sample holds about 97,000 clones, approximately 96% seen once. Unmatched junction bases numbered 10, after V lost 0 bases and J lost 13 bases. CDR1 is LGHNA and CDR2 is YNFKEQ in the germline V gene. This CDR3 has 16 amino acids. The specimen was T cells isolated from PBMCs. The receptor was isolated from a human donor in good health. The V gene is TRBV4-2, the J gene TRBJ2-1; 12 nucleotides agree with TRBD2. The CDR3 nucleotides are TGTGCCAGCAGCCAAGATGCGGCTAGCGGGAGGGCCCAACAGTTCTTC. It is translated as CASSQDAASGRAQQFF.